A selection of T cell receptor beta chains follows, all from one sample in a study of shared clonotypes between healthy human individuals. TCRdb's copy holds only in-frame clones and misses some; the assay was immunoSEQ multiplex PCR. The sample lists 150,000 to 200,000 clones; about 93% were seen once. Source material: naive CD4+ T cells sorted from blood. These receptors were collected from a woman aged 30 to 39 in good health. Each CDR3 is given with its conserved first and last residue. The D gene is left open where the match is weak. Only some rows state a clone size, as once, few, many or a class for expanded clones.

>-|TRBJ2-1|TRBV7-9|-
CASSLLGISNEQFF
TGTGCCAGCAGCTTATTAGGGATCTCCAATGAGCAGTTCTTC
>-|TRBJ1-1|TRBV4-2|-
CASSQRIGNTEAFF
TGTGCCAGCAGCCAAAGAATTGGGAACACTGAAGCTTTCTTT
>few|TRBJ2-7|TRBV28|TRBD2
CASSPRLATSYEQYF
TGTGCCAGCAGTCCCCGACTAGCGACCTCCTACGAGCAGTACTTC
>-|TRBJ2-1|TRBV28|TRBD2
CASSSGGSGDNEQFF
TGTGCCAGCAGTTCTGGCGGGAGCGGGGACAATGAGCAGTTCTTC
>-|TRBJ2-5|TRBV4-2|TRBD1
CASSQATGWETQYF
TGTGCCAGCAGCCAAGCGACAGGGTGGGAGACCCAGTACTTC
>-|TRBJ1-6|TRBV5-1|TRBD1
CASSLRSDRASPLHF
TGCGCCAGCAGCTTGAGAAGCGACAGGGCTTCACCCCTCCACTTT
>-|TRBJ2-7|TRBV4-1|TRBD2
CASSQVTGTSAYEQYF
TGCGCCAGCAGCCAAGTCACCGGGACTAGCGCTTACGAGCAGTACTTC
>-|TRBJ1-1|TRBV30|-
CAWSVLGGYNTEAFF
TGTGCCTGGAGTGTACTCGGCGGGTACAACACTGAAGCTTTCTTT
>-|TRBJ1-1|TRBV7-9|TRBD1
CASSLGSQGTEAFF
TGTGCCAGCAGCTTGGGATCACAGGGGACTGAAGCTTTCTTT
>-|TRBJ2-5|TRBV4-2|TRBD2
CASSLLRVAGGLPETQYF
TGTGCCAGCAGCCTTTTGAGGGTAGCGGGAGGGCTCCCAGAGACCCAGTACTTC
>-|TRBJ1-4|TRBV19|-
CASSPRSLRNEKLFF
TGTGCCAGTAGTCCGAGGAGCCTCCGGAATGAAAAACTGTTTTTT
>once|TRBJ2-5|TRBV2|-
CASSTETQYF
TGTGCCAGCAGTACGGAGACCCAGTACTTC
>-|TRBJ2-1|TRBV28|TRBD2
CASSFRRLASTYNEQFF
TGTGCCAGCAGTTTCCGACGACTAGCTTCCACCTACAATGAGCAGTTCTTC
>-|TRBJ2-7|TRBV19|-
CASSIAAGSTYEQYF
TGTGCCAGTAGTATAGCCGCAGGGAGTACCTACGAGCAGTACTTC
>-|TRBJ2-1|TRBV6-5|-
CASSYSGPDMNEQFF
TGTGCCAGCAGTTACTCGGGACCCGACATGAATGAGCAGTTCTTC
>-|TRBJ2-7|TRBV2|-
CATQEQGPFNEQYF
TGTGCCACCCAGGAACAGGGACCCTTCAACGAGCAGTACTTC
>-|TRBJ1-1|TRBV6-1|-
CASSEGGRTEAFF
TGTGCCAGCAGTGAAGGAGGGCGCACTGAAGCTTTCTTT
>-|TRBJ1-2|TRBV10-3|-
CATQGSGGYTF
TGTGCCACCCAAGGGTCGGGAGGCTACACCTTC
>-|TRBJ1-4|TRBV7-9|TRBD1
CASSPLRTGTNEKLFF
TGTGCCAGCAGTCCACTCCGGACAGGGACTAATGAAAAACTGTTTTTT
>few|TRBJ2-7|TRBV18|-
CASSSLGRGSYEQYF
TGTGCCAGCTCCTCCCTGGGCCGGGGCTCCTACGAGCAGTACTTC
>-|TRBJ2-7|TRBV6-5|TRBD1
CASSYSSGGSYEQYF
TGTGCCAGCAGTTACAGTTCAGGGGGCTCCTACGAGCAGTACTTC
>few|TRBJ2-7|TRBV7-9|TRBD1
CASSFPGQGAYEQYF
TGTGCCAGCAGCTTTCCTGGACAGGGGGCGTACGAGCAGTACTTC